This T cell receptor (beta chain) was retrieved from a study of blood T cell repertoires in COVID-19. The CDR3 covers 16 residues. V lost 7 bases, J lost 0 bases, and 15 bases lay in between. Germline CDR1 is SNHLY and CDR2 is FYNNEI. Data came from immunoSEQ multiplex PCR; TCRdb stores just in-frame clones and leaves some out. Of approximately 190,000 clones in the sample, around 90% were seen once. V is TRBV2 and J is TRBJ2-2, with TRBD1 as a possible D gene (6 bases). The clonotype was recovered from a man aged 55 to 70 with active or convalescent COVID-19. Sequenced: peripheral blood. The CDR3 is CASNLNRDTNTGELFF. In nucleotides, the CDR3 is TGTGCCAGCAACTTAAACAGGGATACGAACACCGGGGAGCTGTTTTTT.